This TCR beta chain is drawn from a study of CD8 T cells in ankylosing spondylitis (dated by TCRdb to about 2017). For the wider study: The study set out to find disease-linked TCR variants by profiling T cell receptor beta repertoires in ankylosing spondylitis patients and healthy donors. The whole study cohort included over a hundred healthy donors and 25 or so ankylosing spondylitis patients. Peripheral blood was sampled, and synovial fluid was also collected from ankylosing spondylitis patients.

Instrument used: Illumina HiSeq 2500. TCR beta libraries were prepared by quantitative 5'-RACE with molecular barcodes. Regarding the original processing steps: A new computational method, built on a probabilistic model of VDJ rearrangement, was used to identify disease-linked TCR variants. The public reads were reanalyzed by TCRdb: fastp trimming at Q25, MiXCR alignment, in-frame beta chains only. Here each entry gathers all rows of one CDR3 protein and keeps the most common genes and DNA. These V and J calls originate from TCRdb's pipeline instead of the authors' own analysis. This sample gives approximately 150,000 distinct CDR3 sequences in total; more than 40% of them show up just once. Roughly 15% of the sample is taken by the ten largest. Here is what the overall study found, with its caveats: A CD8+ phenotype was shown by the disease-linked clones, which were found at relatively low frequencies in peripheral blood. Some of the motif variants had been reported before in the synovial fluid and blood of reactive arthritis patients, a finding that suggests common disease-initiation mechanisms. Blood from ankylosing spondylitis patients appeared to be characterized by a TCR beta motif composed of about eight highly homologous amino acid variants. Significant enrichment of the disease-linked clones was reported in matched synovial fluid samples from ankylosing spondylitis patients.

Synovial fluid samples and blood samples obtained from the same ankylosing spondylitis patients were matched. As for this clonotype: There is no known antigen for this receptor. There are no base qualities to consult, and no much larger clone falls within one base.

Including cysteine and phenylalanine, the CDR3 has 17 amino acids. Only CDR3 DNA remains: 51 bases, in frame from the first base. CDR1 and CDR2, looked up from the germline V gene (reference sequence), are SEHNR and FQNEAQ. At the junction V is shortened by 5 bases and J by 5 bases; bases outside the gene matches: 16. This TCR came from a male donor with ankylosing spondylitis. The sample was synovial fluid, either unsorted or a sorted T cell fraction (not recorded which). The chain is assembled from TRBV7-9 and TRBJ1-1, and 8 bases in between align with TRBD1. Here the CDR3 is given as CASSHSGTGGGGTEAFF. The nucleotide sequence reads TGTGCCAGCAGCCACTCCGGGACAGGAGGGGGTGGGACTGAAGCTTTCTTT.